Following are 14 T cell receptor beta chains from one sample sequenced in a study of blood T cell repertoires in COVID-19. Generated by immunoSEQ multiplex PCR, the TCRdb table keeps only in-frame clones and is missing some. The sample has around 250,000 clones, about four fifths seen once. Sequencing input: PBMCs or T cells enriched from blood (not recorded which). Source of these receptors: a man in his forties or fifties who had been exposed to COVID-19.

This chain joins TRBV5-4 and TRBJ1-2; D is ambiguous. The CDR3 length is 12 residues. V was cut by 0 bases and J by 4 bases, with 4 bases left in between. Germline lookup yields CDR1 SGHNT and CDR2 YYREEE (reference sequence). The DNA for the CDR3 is TGTGCCAGCAGCTTGGACAGCTATGGCTACACCTTC. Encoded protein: CASSLDSYGYTF.

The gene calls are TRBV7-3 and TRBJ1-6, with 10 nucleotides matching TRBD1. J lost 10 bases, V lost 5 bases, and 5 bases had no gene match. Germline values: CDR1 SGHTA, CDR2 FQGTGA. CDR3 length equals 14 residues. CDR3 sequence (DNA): TGTGCCAGCAGCAGACAGGGGGCTATGTCACCCCTCCACTTT. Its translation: CASSRQGAMSPLHF. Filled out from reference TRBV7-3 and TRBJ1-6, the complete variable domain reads GAGVSQTPSNKVTEKGKYVELRCDPISGHTALYWYRQSLGQGPEFLIYFQGTGAADDSGLPNDRFFAVRPEGSVSTLKIQRTERGDSAVYLCASSRQGAMSPLHFGNGTRLTVT.

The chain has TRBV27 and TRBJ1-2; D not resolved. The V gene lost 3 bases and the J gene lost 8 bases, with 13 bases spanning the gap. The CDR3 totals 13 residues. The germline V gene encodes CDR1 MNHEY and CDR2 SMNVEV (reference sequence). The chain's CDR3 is CASSFGGYGGYTF. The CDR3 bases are TGTGCCAGCAGTTTTGGTGGTTATGGCGGCTACACCTTC.

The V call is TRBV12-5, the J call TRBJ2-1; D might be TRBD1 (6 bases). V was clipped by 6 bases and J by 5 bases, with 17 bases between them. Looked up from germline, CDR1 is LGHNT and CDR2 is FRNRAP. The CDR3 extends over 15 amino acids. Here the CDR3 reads CASGPSLGDNNEQFF. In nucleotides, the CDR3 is TGTGCTAGTGGCCCATCCCTGGGGGACAACAATGAGCAGTTCTTC.

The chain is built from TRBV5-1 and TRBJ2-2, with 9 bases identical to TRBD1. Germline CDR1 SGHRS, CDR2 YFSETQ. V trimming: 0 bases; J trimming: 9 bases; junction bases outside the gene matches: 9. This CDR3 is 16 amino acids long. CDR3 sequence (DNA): TGCGCCAGCAGCTTGGACGGGACAGGGCTGGGTCGGGAGCTGTTTTTT. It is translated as CASSLDGTGLGRELFF.

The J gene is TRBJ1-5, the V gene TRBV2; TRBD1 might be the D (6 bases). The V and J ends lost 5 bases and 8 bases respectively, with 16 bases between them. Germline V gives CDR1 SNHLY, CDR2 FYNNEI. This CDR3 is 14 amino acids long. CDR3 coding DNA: TGTGCCAGCAGTTTAGGGACAAGGGCGGAGCCCCAGCATTTT. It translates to CASSLGTRAEPQHF.

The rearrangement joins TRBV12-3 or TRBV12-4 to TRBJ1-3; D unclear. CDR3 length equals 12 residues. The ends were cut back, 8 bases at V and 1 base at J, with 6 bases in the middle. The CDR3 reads CASAQSGNTIYF. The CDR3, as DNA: TGTGCCAGCGCACAATCTGGAAACACCATATATTTT.

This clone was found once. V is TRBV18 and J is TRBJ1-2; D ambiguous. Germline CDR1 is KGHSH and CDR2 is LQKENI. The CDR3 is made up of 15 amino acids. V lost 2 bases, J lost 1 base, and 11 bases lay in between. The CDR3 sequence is CASSPTPGGNYGYTF. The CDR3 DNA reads TGTGCCAGCTCACCAACGCCAGGAGGTAACTATGGCTACACCTTC.

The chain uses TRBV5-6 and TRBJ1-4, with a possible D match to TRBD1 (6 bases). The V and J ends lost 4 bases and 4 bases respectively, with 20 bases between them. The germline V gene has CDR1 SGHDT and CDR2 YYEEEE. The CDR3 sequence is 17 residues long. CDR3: CASSAPSKTGFNEKLFF. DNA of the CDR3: TGTGCCAGCAGCGCGCCCTCCAAAACAGGGTTTAATGAAAAACTGTTTTTT. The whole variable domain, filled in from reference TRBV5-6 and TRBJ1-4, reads DAGVTQSPTHLIKTRGQQVTLRCSPKSGHDTVSWYQQALGQGPQFIFQYYEEEERQRGNFPDRFSGHQFPNYSSELNVNALLLGDSALYLCASSAPSKTGFNEKLFFGSGTQLSVL.

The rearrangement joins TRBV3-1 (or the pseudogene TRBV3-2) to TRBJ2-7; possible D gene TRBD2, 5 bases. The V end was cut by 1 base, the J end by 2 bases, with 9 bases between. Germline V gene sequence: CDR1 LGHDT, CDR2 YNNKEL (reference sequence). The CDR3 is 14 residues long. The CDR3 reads CASSQVGNPYEQYF. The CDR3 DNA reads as TGTGCCAGCAGCCAAGTCGGGAACCCCTACGAGCAGTACTTC.

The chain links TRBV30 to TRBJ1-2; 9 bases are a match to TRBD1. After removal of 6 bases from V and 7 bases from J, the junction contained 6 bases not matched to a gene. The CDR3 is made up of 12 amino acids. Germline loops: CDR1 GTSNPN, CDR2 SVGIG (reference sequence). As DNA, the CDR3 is TGTGCCTGCCAAACAGGGGGCGGTGGCTACACCTTC. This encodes CACQTGGGGYTF.

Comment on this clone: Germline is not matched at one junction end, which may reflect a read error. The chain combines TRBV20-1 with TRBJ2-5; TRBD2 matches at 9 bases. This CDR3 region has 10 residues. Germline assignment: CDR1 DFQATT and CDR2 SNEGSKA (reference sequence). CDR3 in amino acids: CSAFSGSQDF. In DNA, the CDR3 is TGCAGTGCTTTTAGCGGGAGCCAGGACTTC.

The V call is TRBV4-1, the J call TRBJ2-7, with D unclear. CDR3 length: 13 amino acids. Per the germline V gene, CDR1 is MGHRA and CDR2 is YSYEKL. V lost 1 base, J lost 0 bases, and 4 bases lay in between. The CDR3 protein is CASSQVRSYEQYF. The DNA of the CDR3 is TGCGCCAGCAGCCAAGTCCGCTCCTACGAGCAGTACTTC.

In DNA form, the CDR3 reads TGTGCCAGCAGCGACAGGGTCGAACAGCCCCAGCATTTT. Amino acids: CASSDRVEQPQHF. J is TRBJ1-5 and V is TRBV7-9, with 7 nucleotides matching TRBD1. The germline V gene encodes CDR1 SEHNR and CDR2 FQNEAQ (reference sequence). V dropped 5 bases and J dropped 7; count of bases not matched to a gene: 5. The length of the CDR3 is 13 residues.